The 6 T cell receptor beta chains given below trace back to one sample, sequenced in a study of blood T cells in healthy people across ages. Next came a second PCR, run for about 7 to 12 cycles, which used a sample-barcoded 5' primer along with a J-beta primer mix. TCRdb re-called the 5' RACE reads through MiXCR, storing one row per CDR3 protein. The data contain hundreds of thousands of distinct CDR3 sequences, under 30% of them singletons. This sample was also put to use in a study of T cells of mothers and their children.

Sequenced: blood. All receptors come from a boy younger than 18 in good health.

V gene TRBV5-5 combines with J gene TRBJ2-2, with D perhaps matching TRBD1 (6 bases). Trimming shortened V by 3 bases and J by 4 bases, and 10 bases separated the two germline ends. The CDR3 sequence is 14 residues long. The V gene's germline CDR1 is SGHKS and CDR2 YYEKEE (reference sequence). The CDR3 loop reads CASSSSGVTGELFF. DNA for the CDR3: TGTGCCAGCAGCTCATCAGGGGTCACCGGGGAGCTGTTTTTT.

The chain uses TRBV28 and TRBJ2-3; TRBD2 might be the D (6 bases). With 5 bases removed from V and 4 bases from J, the gap between germline ends came to 19 bases. The CDR3 runs to 16 residues. Per the germline V gene, CDR1 is MDHEN and CDR2 is SYDVKM. This chain's CDR3 is CASSPPGGDLADTQYF. DNA for the CDR3: TGTGCCAGCAGTCCCCCGGGCGGGGACCTTGCAGATACGCAGTATTTT.

The sample holds a few counts of this clonotype. J is TRBJ1-2 and V is TRBV2; D is ambiguous. The CDR3 sequence is 13 residues long. V shed 4 bases and J shed 3 bases, with 9 bases lying between them. Per the germline V gene, CDR1 is SNHLY and CDR2 is FYNNEI. CDR3: CASSVGPDYGYTF. CDR3 DNA: TGTGCCAGCAGTGTGGGTCCAGACTATGGCTACACCTTC.

This chain joins TRBV5-1 and TRBJ2-5; TRBD1 aligns across 7 bases. The J call may be wrong; the DNA end is better matched by TRBJ2-1. In germline, CDR1 is SGHRS, CDR2 YFSETQ. The CDR3 has 14 residues. The DNA for the CDR3 is TGCGCCAGCAGCGCTGACAGGGTAGTCAATGAGCAGTTCTTC. This translates into CASSADRVVNEQFF.

The chain combines TRBV4-3 with TRBJ2-5; TRBD1 is a possible D gene (7 bases). CDR1 is LGHNA, CDR2 YSLEER, per germline. The CDR3 consists of 15 residues. Trimming stripped 0 bases from V and 4 bases from J, with 12 bases between. The CDR3 region has the DNA TGCGCCAGCAGCCAAGAGGAGGGGGCGGGAGAGACCCAGTACTTC. It yields the protein CASSQEEGAGETQYF.

This chain connects TRBV20-1 to TRBJ2-7; 7 bases are a match to TRBD2. Germline V gene lookup returns CDR1 DFQATT and CDR2 SNEGSKA (reference sequence). This CDR3 has 15 residues. Losses at the gene ends were 0 bases for V and 0 bases for J; bases not matched to a gene: 5. CDR3 coding DNA: TGCAGTGCTAGAGATTGGCGGGGGAGCTCCTACGAGCAGTACTTC. Translated: CSARDWRGSSYEQYF.